This paragraph covers one TCR beta chain sequence. Its antigen is unknown. Each of the sorted populations had a purity greater than 95%. The authors reverse transcribed all of the isolated RNA, so sequencing captured expressed TCRB transcripts. Profiling relied on immunoSEQ multiplex PCR, and the TCRdb table lists in-frame clones only, not all of them. The repertoire holds some 160,000 clones, with about 9% as singletons. The sample is drawn from a study of beta chain features in type 1 diabetes. Across the study: Cell yields, gender and age were comparable in patients and healthy donors.

Overall study findings and caveats: PCR, the amplification step, might favor shorter templates, equally in patients and controls. It was among patients, rather than healthy donors, that naive, central memory and Treg TCRB repertoires appeared more similar. A moderate, significant TCRB CDR3 shortening appeared in type 1 diabetes across four CD4+ subsets.

Looked up from germline, CDR1 is KGHSH and CDR2 is LQKENI. This CDR3 is 13 amino acids long. V lost 1 base and J 3 bases, leaving 6 bases between the germline ends. Source material: central memory CD4+ T cells from blood. The V gene is TRBV18, the J gene TRBJ2-5; D unresolved. The clonotype was recovered from a woman aged 25 to 39 with type 1 diabetes. CDR3 nucleotide sequence: TGTGCCAGCTCACCACGGCTGGAAGAGACCCAGTACTTC. This encodes CASSPRLEETQYF.